The present T cell receptor beta chain was sequenced within a study of cytomegalovirus exposure and HLA in healthy donors. CDR1 SGHTA and CDR2 FQGNSA come from the germline V gene. Germline trimming cut 5 bases from V and 4 bases from J; bases unmatched to any gene: 14. This CDR3 contains 18 residues. The primer mix had 60 Vbeta and 13 Jbeta primers. The method was immunoSEQ multiplex PCR; TCRdb's version includes in-frame clones alone and lacks a portion of them. The table shows about 190,000 clones, with around 87% occurring only once. The rearrangement uses TRBV7-2 and TRBJ2-5, with 12 bases identical to TRBD1. The sequenced sample consisted of PBMCs. The source of this sequence is a man aged 25 to 45 in good health and CMV-seronegative. CDR3 DNA sequence: TGTGCCAGCAGCCCGGGACAGGGGGCGAGGACATTTGGAGAGACCCAGTACTTC. Translated: CASSPGQGARTFGETQYF.